These 13 T cell receptor beta chains came from one sample sequenced in a study of spatial heterogeneity in lung cancer. This sample's time point: sample taken at primary tumor resection. TCRdb passed the 5' RACE reads through MiXCR, listing each CDR3 protein once. Of tens of thousands of distinct CDR3 sequences in the sample, roughly 5.9% are singletons; the top ten hold approximately 15%. The source was PBMCs, collected at surgery. The receptors come from a female donor with early-stage non-small cell lung cancer.

This clonotype was seen many times. The chain links TRBV28 to TRBJ2-7; 7 bases are a match to TRBD2. Germline V gene lookup returns CDR1 MDHEN and CDR2 SYDVKM. CDR3 length: 13 residues. After removal of 5 bases from V and 1 base from J, the junction contained 2 bases not matched to a gene. CDR3 loop: CASSVAGSYEQYF. For the CDR3, the DNA is TGTGCCAGCAGTGTAGCGGGTTCCTACGAGCAGTACTTC.

J is TRBJ1-1 and V is TRBV6-5; unclear D gene. Germline-derived CDR1 and CDR2 are MNHEY and SVGAGI. Trimming took off 6 bases at V and 1 base at J, with 12 bases between the two ends. The CDR3 extends over 14 amino acids. For the CDR3, the DNA is TGTGCCAGCAGGAAACACAAAGGGAACACTGAAGCTTTCTTT. Translation gives CASRKHKGNTEAFF.

The chain carries TRBV6-1 and TRBJ2-5; 11 bases fit TRBD2. The ends lost 1 base at V and 5 bases at J; junction bases unmatched: 9. The germline V gene has CDR1 MNHNS and CDR2 SASEGT. CDR3 length equals 17 residues. This chain's CDR3 is CASSEGHSGGAGETQYF. In DNA, the CDR3 is TGTGCCAGCAGTGAAGGCCATAGCGGGGGGGCCGGGGAGACCCAGTACTTC.

This clonotype was observed many times. The rearrangement joins TRBV25-1 to TRBJ1-3; D gene ambiguous. This CDR3 has 13 residues. The V end lost 1 base, the J end lost 4 bases, and 5 bases lay between the germline ends. Germline V CDR1 and CDR2: MGHDK, SYGVNS. CDR3 coding DNA: TGTGCCAGCAGTGAATGGGAGGGAAACACCATATATTTT. It specifies CASSEWEGNTIYF.

This clonotype was found many times. In DNA, the CDR3 is TGTGCCAGCAGCCGAGCGGGGGCCAATGAAAAACTGTTTTTT. Protein: CASSRAGANEKLFF. The chain is built from TRBV14 and TRBJ1-4; D is perhaps TRBD1 (6 bases). The length of the CDR3 is 14 residues. From germline, CDR1 is SGHDN and CDR2 FVKESK. V was trimmed by 4 bases and J by 5 bases, leaving 11 bases between them.

This clonotype showed up many times. V is TRBV14 and J is TRBJ2-1; the D gene is possibly TRBD2 (5 bases). Trimming shortened V by 5 bases and J by 4 bases, and 12 bases separated the two germline ends. The germline CDR1 and CDR2 sequences are SGHDN and FVKESK. The CDR3 spans 14 residues. As DNA, the CDR3 is TGTGCCAGCAGCGCCGATTCGGGGTACAATGAGCAGTTCTTC. It codes for CASSADSGYNEQFF. The full variable domain, its missing parts supplied by reference TRBV14 and TRBJ2-1, is EAGVTQFPSHSVIEKGQTVTLRCDPISGHDNLYWYRRVMGKEIKFLLHFVKESKQDESGMPNNRFLAERTGGTYSTLKVQPAELEDSGVYFCASSADSGYNEQFFGPGTRLTVL.

To note about this clonotype: This clone may be a read error of a much larger clone one base away. The rearrangement links TRBV5-1 to TRBJ2-7; 11 positions agree with TRBD2. Per the germline V gene, CDR1 is SGHRS and CDR2 is YFSETQ. V dropped 4 bases and J dropped 12; count of bases not matched to a gene: 12. The CDR3 is 14 amino acids. The CDR3 DNA follows: TGCGCCAGCAGCCGGACTAGCGGGCCCTCCGGGCGGTACTTC. Encoded protein: CASSRTSGPSGRYF.

This clonotype was seen repeatedly, ten times or more. The rearrangement joins TRBV6-6 to TRBJ1-1; D not resolved. This CDR3 has 15 residues. Per the germline V gene, CDR1 is MNHNY and CDR2 is SVGAGI (reference sequence). V lost 0 bases and J lost 0, with 8 bases in between. CDR3 sequence (DNA): TGTGCCAGCAGTTACTCGAAAGCCGTGAACACTGAAGCTTTCTTT. Its protein product is CASSYSKAVNTEAFF.

V usage is TRBV12-3 or TRBV12-4 and J usage is TRBJ1-1, with TRBD1 matching over 9 bases. Trimming took 4 bases from V and 4 from J; bases not matched to a gene: 7. This CDR3 is 15 amino acids long. CDR3 protein: CASSSGTGLSTEAFF. The CDR3 nucleotides are TGTGCCAGCAGTTCCGGGACAGGGCTGAGCACTGAAGCTTTCTTT.

This clonotype has ten or more counts. The chain joins TRBV7-3 to TRBJ2-5; perhaps TRBD1 as D (6 bases). The germline V gene encodes CDR1 SGHTA and CDR2 FQGTGA. The CDR3 totals 14 residues. V was cut by 2 bases and J by 8 bases, with 15 bases left in between. This CDR3 is CASSLGGSLTTQYF. For the CDR3, the DNA is TGTGCCAGCAGCTTAGGGGGCTCACTAACAACCCAGTACTTC.

Many counts were recorded for this clonotype. The V gene is TRBV12-3 or TRBV12-4, the J gene TRBJ2-1, with 9 bases fitting TRBD1. J lost 1 base, V lost 6 bases, and 7 bases had no gene match. The CDR3 is made up of 16 amino acids. This CDR3 is CASSSGTGFSYNEQFF. The CDR3 nucleotides read TGTGCCAGCAGCTCCGGGACAGGGTTTTCCTACAATGAGCAGTTCTTC.

The chain couples TRBV20-1 to TRBJ2-6, with TRBD2 matching 13 bases. The CDR3 covers 18 residues. After removal of 1 base from V and 2 bases from J, the junction contained 5 bases not matched to a gene. The germline V gene encodes CDR1 DFQATT and CDR2 SNEGSKA (reference sequence). The CDR3, as DNA: TGCAGTGCTAGAGTCAGGACTAGCGGGGGTACTGGGGCCAACGTCCTGACTTTC. Amino acid sequence: CSARVRTSGGTGANVLTF.

This clonotype was detected ten times or more. CDR3 nucleotides: TGTGCCAGCAGCCAAGATCGCAGGGGGAATTCACCCCTCCACTTT. Translated, it gives CASSQDRRGNSPLHF. The chain employs TRBV4-2 and TRBJ1-6; 7 bases agree with TRBD1. Germline trimming cut 0 bases from V and 7 bases from J; bases unmatched to any gene: 3. The length of the CDR3 is 15 residues. From germline, CDR1 is LGHNA and CDR2 YNFKEQ.